A single T cell receptor (beta chain) is shown here with its context. The V gene's germline CDR1 is PRHDT and CDR2 FYEKMQ (reference sequence). The CDR3 spans 17 residues. V trimming: 3 bases; J trimming: 2 bases; junction bases outside the gene matches: 11. Naive CD8 cells comprised CD45RO-negative, CCR7-positively selected cells, excluding terminally differentiated effector memory CD45RA+ cells. Using immunoSEQ multiplex PCR, the repertoire was profiled, and TCRdb retains in-frame clones only, with some absent. The data contain approximately 2,000,000 clones, about 94% of them singletons. This sample was included in a study of shared clonotypes between healthy human individuals.

V and J are TRBV13 and TRBJ2-5; TRBD2 matches 8 bases. Sequences were obtained from naive CD8+ T cells from PBMCs. This clonotype was obtained from a man aged 18-30 years in good health. Some clones in this sample may be carry-over from other donors' samples. CDR3 sequence reads: CASSLGRVAGPQETQYF. CDR3 bases: TGTGCCAGCAGCTTGGGGCGGGTAGCGGGACCTCAAGAGACCCAGTACTTC.